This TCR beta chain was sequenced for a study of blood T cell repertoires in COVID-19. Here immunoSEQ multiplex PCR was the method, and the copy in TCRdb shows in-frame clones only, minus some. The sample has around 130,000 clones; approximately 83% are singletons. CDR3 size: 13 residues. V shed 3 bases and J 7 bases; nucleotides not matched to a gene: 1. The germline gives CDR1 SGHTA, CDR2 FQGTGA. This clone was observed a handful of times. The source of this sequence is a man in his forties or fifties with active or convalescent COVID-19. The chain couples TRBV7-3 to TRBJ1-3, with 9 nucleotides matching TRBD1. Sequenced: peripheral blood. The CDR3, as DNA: TGTGCCAGCAGCTTTGACAGGGGGAACACCATATATTTT. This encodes CASSFDRGNTIYF.